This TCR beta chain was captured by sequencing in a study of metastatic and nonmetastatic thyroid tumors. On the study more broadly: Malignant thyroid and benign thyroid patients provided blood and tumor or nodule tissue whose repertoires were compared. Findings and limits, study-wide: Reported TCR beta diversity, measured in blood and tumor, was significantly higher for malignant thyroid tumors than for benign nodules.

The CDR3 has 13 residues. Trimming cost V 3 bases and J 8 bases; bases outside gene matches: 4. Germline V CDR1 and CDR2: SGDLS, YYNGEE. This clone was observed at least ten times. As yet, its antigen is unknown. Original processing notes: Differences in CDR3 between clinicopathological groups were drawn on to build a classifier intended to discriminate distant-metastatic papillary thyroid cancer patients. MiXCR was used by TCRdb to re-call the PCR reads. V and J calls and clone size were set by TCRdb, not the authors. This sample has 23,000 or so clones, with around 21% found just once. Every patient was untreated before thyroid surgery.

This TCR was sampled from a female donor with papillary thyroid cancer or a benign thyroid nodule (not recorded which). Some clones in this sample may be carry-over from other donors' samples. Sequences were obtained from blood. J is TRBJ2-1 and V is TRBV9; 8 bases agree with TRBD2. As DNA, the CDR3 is TGTGCCAGCAGCGGGTCAGCGGGAGATGAGCAGTTCTTC. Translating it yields CASSGSAGDEQFF.